The 24 T cell receptor beta chains below all came from one sample that was sequenced in a study of blood T cells in healthy people across ages. The use of a sample-barcoded 5' primer and a J-beta primer mix characterized a second PCR of roughly 6 to 12 cycles. TCRdb re-called the 5' RACE reads through MiXCR, storing one row per CDR3 protein. The sample has hundreds of thousands of distinct CDR3 sequences, around half seen once. The sequenced sample was blood. The receptor source for this set is a woman aged 55-75 years in good health.

This clonotype was seen a handful of times. The chain couples TRBV5-1 to TRBJ2-7; 7 nucleotides line up with TRBD1. Germline CDR1 SGHRS, CDR2 YFSETQ. This CDR3 contains 15 residues. V dropped 4 bases and J dropped 3; count of bases not matched to a gene: 10. The CDR3 here is CASSLQGDWDYEQYF. The CDR3 DNA sequence: TGCGCCAGCAGCCTCCAGGGGGATTGGGACTACGAGCAGTACTTC. Based on the CDR3 plus reference TRBV5-1 and TRBJ2-7, the full variable domain is KAGVTQTPRYLIKTRGQQVTLSCSPISGHRSVSWYQQTPGQGLQFLFEYFSETQRNKGNFPGRFSGRQFSNSRSEMNVSTLELGDSALYLCASSLQGDWDYEQYFGPGTRLTVT.

The chain is built from TRBV20-1 and TRBJ1-2; D gene ambiguous. The CDR3 consists of 14 residues. V was cut by 0 bases and J by 1 base, with 9 bases left in between. Per the germline V gene, CDR1 is DFQATT and CDR2 is SNEGSKA (reference sequence). CDR3 loop: CSARDLTLNYGYTF. CDR3 nucleotide sequence: TGCAGTGCTAGAGATCTCACCCTTAACTATGGCTACACCTTC.

The chain recombines TRBV28 with TRBJ2-7, with D possibly matching TRBD2 (6 bases). Trimming shortened V by 3 bases and J by 4 bases, and 13 bases separated the two germline ends. This CDR3 has 14 amino acids. Germline V gives CDR1 MDHEN, CDR2 SYDVKM. Here the CDR3 reads CASSFRGIGYEQYF. CDR3 DNA sequence: TGTGCCAGCAGTTTTCGGGGGATTGGGTACGAGCAGTACTTC.

Concerning this clonotype: The junction does not match germline at one end; this may be a read error. This chain joins TRBV6-2 or TRBV6-3 and TRBJ2-5; 8 bases map to TRBD1. This CDR3 region has 14 residues. Germline values: CDR1 MNHEY, CDR2 SVGEGT. CDR3 region: CASGYRTGQETQYF. The DNA of the CDR3 is TGTGCCAGCGGTTACCGGACAGGGCAAGAGACCCAGTACTTC.

The gene calls are TRBV6-5 and TRBJ2-7; D not resolved. Germline V gene data show CDR1 as MNHEY and CDR2 as SVGAGI. Trimming took 11 bases from V and 0 from J, leaving 14 bases between them. The CDR3 length is 13 residues. The CDR3 spells CAAQDHSSYEQYF. The DNA for the CDR3 is TGTGCCGCCCAGGATCACAGCTCCTACGAGCAGTACTTC.

In its sample, this clonotype was seen a few times. The rearrangement joins TRBV7-2 to TRBJ2-7, with D perhaps matching TRBD2 (6 bases). Germline V gene data show CDR1 as SGHTA and CDR2 as FQGNSA. V was cut by 1 base and J by 6 bases, with 10 bases left in between. The CDR3 totals 13 residues. The CDR3 DNA follows: TGTGCCAGCAGCTTAGGACTAGTAAGCGAGCAGTACTTC. Protein product: CASSLGLVSEQYF. The variable domain in full, with the rest retrieved from reference TRBV7-2 and TRBJ2-7, is GAGVSQSPSNKVTEKGKDVELRCDPISGHTALYWYRQSLGQGLEFLIYFQGNSAPDKSGLPSDRFSAERTGGSVSTLTIQRTQQEDSAVYLCASSLGLVSEQYFGPGTRLTVT.

CDR3 region: CSARAPGRDTQYF. DNA for the CDR3: TGCAGTGCTAGAGCTCCGGGACGGGATACGCAGTATTTT. The J gene is TRBJ2-3, the V gene TRBV20-1, with D possibly called TRBD1 or TRBD2 (5 bases each). CDR1 and CDR2 from the germline V gene are DFQATT and SNEGSKA (reference sequence). V was shortened by 1 base and J by 6 bases, with 11 bases between the two germline ends. CDR3 size: 13 residues.

This clonotype was seen a few times. V is TRBV5-1 and J is TRBJ2-1; 11 positions match TRBD2. Looked up from germline, CDR1 is SGHRS and CDR2 is YFSETQ. V gave up 0 bases and J gave up 8 bases; unmatched junction bases: 10. This CDR3 is 17 amino acids long. The CDR3 coding sequence is TGCGCCAGCAGCTTGGCTACTAGCGGGAGTCAATTCTATGAGCAGTTCTTC. This sequence encodes CASSLATSGSQFYEQFF.

This clonotype appeared a few times. The V call is TRBV5-6, the J call TRBJ2-2; D possibly corresponds to TRBD2 (5 bases). Trimming took 3 bases from V and 2 from J, leaving 8 bases between them. Germline CDR1 reads SGHDT; CDR2 reads YYEEEE. The CDR3 loop spans 14 amino acids. CDR3 nucleotides: TGTGCCAGCAGCTCCGGGATCAACACCGGGGAGCTGTTTTTT. It specifies CASSSGINTGELFF.

The V call is TRBV20-1, the J call TRBJ1-1; 8 bases align to TRBD1. The germline gives CDR1 DFQATT, CDR2 SNEGSKA (reference sequence). The CDR3 runs 13 residues. V gave up 5 bases and J gave up 6 bases; unmatched junction bases: 8. Here the CDR3 reads CSASDRAYPEAFF. In nucleotides, the CDR3 is TGCAGTGCTTCGGACAGGGCGTACCCTGAAGCTTTCTTT.

This sequence joins TRBV6-2 or TRBV6-3 and TRBJ1-2, with D possibly TRBD1 on 5 matching bases. The CDR3 sequence is 15 residues long. V was trimmed by 2 bases and J by 1 base, leaving 11 bases between them. Per germline, CDR1 MNHEY and CDR2 SVGEGT. The CDR3 reads CASSYPTRVNYGYTF. Written as DNA, the CDR3 is TGTGCCAGCAGTTACCCGACCAGGGTTAACTATGGCTACACCTTC.

The CDR3 reads CASNPDLWSYNEQFF. The DNA for the CDR3 is TGTGCCAGCAATCCGGATCTGTGGTCCTACAATGAGCAGTTCTTC. The chain is built from TRBV7-2 and TRBJ2-1; D gene uncertain. With 7 bases removed from V and 1 base from J, the gap between germline ends came to 14 bases. The V gene's germline CDR1 is SGHTA and CDR2 FQGNSA. The CDR3 is made up of 15 amino acids.

V and J are TRBV9 and TRBJ2-5, with TRBD1 matching over 8 bases. The J call may be faulty, since TRBJ2-7 better matches the DNA end. The germline CDR1 and CDR2 sequences are SGDLS and YYNGEE. The CDR3 loop spans 15 amino acids. In DNA, the CDR3 is TGTGCCAGCAGCGTAGGGACAGGGATCCCCTACGAGCAGTACTTC. It encodes CASSVGTGIPYEQYF.

V usage is TRBV7-2 and J usage is TRBJ2-2, with D uncertain. Trimming shortened V by 7 bases and J by 0 bases, and 12 bases separated the two germline ends. This CDR3 has 15 residues. Germline-derived CDR1 and CDR2 are SGHTA and FQGNSA. The CDR3 DNA reads as TGTGCCAGCACCAACCCGTCCGCGAACACCGGGGAGCTGTTTTTT. This encodes CASTNPSANTGELFF.

The chain links TRBV29-1 to TRBJ2-3; D is possibly TRBD1 (6 bases). The V and J ends lost 0 bases and 2 bases respectively, with 9 bases between them. The V gene's germline CDR1 is SQVTM and CDR2 ANQGSEA. This CDR3 contains 14 residues. CDR3 region: CSVEEGAATDTQYF. The CDR3 nucleotides read TGCAGCGTTGAAGAGGGGGCAGCCACAGATACGCAGTATTTT.

This chain joins TRBV7-6 and TRBJ2-5; no clear D gene. The CDR3 extends over 13 amino acids. Germline CDR1 is SGHVS and CDR2 is FNYEAQ. Trimming removed 8 bases from V and 4 bases from J, with 14 bases in between. The DNA of the CDR3 is TGTGCCAGCTCCGCCAGGCCTGGAGAGACCCAGTACTTC. Its protein product is CASSARPGETQYF.

This clonotype showed up just a few times. This chain connects TRBV14 to TRBJ2-3, with D unresolved. Trimming took 3 bases from V and 2 from J, leaving 6 bases between them. This CDR3 has 13 residues. From germline, CDR1 is SGHDN and CDR2 FVKESK. CDR3 amino acids: CASSQGFTDTQYF. The CDR3 DNA sequence: TGTGCCAGCAGCCAGGGTTTCACAGATACGCAGTATTTT.

The chain couples TRBV18 to TRBJ2-1; no definite D call. The end of the DNA is better explained by TRBJ2-7, so the J call may be wrong. The CDR3 has 15 amino acids. Germline loops: CDR1 KGHSH, CDR2 LQKENI. CDR3 sequence (DNA): TGTGCCAGCTCACCCGTAGCACGTTCGTACAATGAGCAGTACTTC. Its protein product is CASSPVARSYNEQYF.

V usage is TRBV28 and J usage is TRBJ2-1; possible D gene TRBD1, 7 bases. The CDR3 runs 16 residues. Between the trimmed V and J ends, which lost 8 bases and 4 bases, there was a span of 21 bases. CDR1 MDHEN and CDR2 SYDVKM come from the germline V gene. CDR3 protein: CASQGGGTSLYNEQFF. As DNA, the CDR3 is TGTGCCAGCCAGGGGGGAGGAACCTCCCTATACAATGAGCAGTTCTTC.

This clonotype came up a few times. V gene TRBV5-1 combines with J gene TRBJ2-7, with 12 bases identical to TRBD1. Trimming took 0 bases from V and 4 from J; bases not matched to a gene: 14. The CDR3 consists of 19 residues. Germline loops: CDR1 SGHRS, CDR2 YFSETQ. CDR3 in amino acids: CASSLAGTGGSGIPYEQYF. In nucleotides, the CDR3 is TGCGCCAGCAGCTTGGCCGGGACAGGGGGCTCGGGCATACCATACGAGCAGTACTTC.

This clonotype appeared many times. V gene TRBV24-1 combines with J gene TRBJ2-5, with D possibly matching TRBD2 (6 bases). Trimming shortened V by 2 bases and J by 1 base, and 7 bases separated the two germline ends. Looked up from germline, CDR1 is KGHDR and CDR2 is SFDVKD. The CDR3 is 14 residues long. The CDR3 is CATSDWDFQETQYF. In nucleotides, the CDR3 is TGTGCCACCAGTGATTGGGACTTCCAAGAGACCCAGTACTTC.

This clonotype was seen at least ten times. This chain joins TRBV18 and TRBJ2-1, with D unresolved. The CDR3 covers 13 residues. Germline CDR1 KGHSH, CDR2 LQKENI. The germline V and J ends were trimmed by 4 bases and 5 bases, with 9 bases remaining between them. The CDR3 DNA is TGTGCCAGCTCACTTTTGAGTAACAATGAGCAGTTCTTC. It is translated as CASSLLSNNEQFF. The full variable domain, its missing parts supplied by reference TRBV18 and TRBJ2-1, is NAGVMQNPRHLVRRRGQEARLRCSPMKGHSHVYWYRQLPEEGLKFMVYLQKENIIDESGMPKERFSAEFPKEGPSILRIQQVVRGDSAAYFCASSLLSNNEQFFGPGTRLTVL.

V usage is TRBV4-2 and J usage is TRBJ2-1, with TRBD1 identical over 9 bases. V trimming: 4 bases; J trimming: 2 bases; junction bases outside the gene matches: 3. The germline V gene encodes CDR1 LGHNA and CDR2 YNFKEQ. This CDR3 is built from 15 residues. The CDR3 reads CASSRDRGAYNEQFF. The DNA of the CDR3 is TGTGCCAGCAGCCGAGACAGGGGGGCCTACAATGAGCAGTTCTTC.

The chain employs TRBV29-1 and TRBJ2-3; D is possibly TRBD2 (6 bases). This CDR3 region has 13 residues. Germline CDR1 is SQVTM and CDR2 is ANQGSEA. Deletions cut 3 bases from V and 4 bases from J, with 11 bases between. The CDR3 DNA sequence: TGCAGCGTTGAGGTGACTAGAGCAGATACGCAGTATTTT. This encodes CSVEVTRADTQYF.